The text below deals with one TCR beta chain. Its antigen has not been determined. From each donor, an approximately 2.4 ml peripheral blood sample was drawn into PAXgene tubes and stored at -80 degrees C. Without T cell sorting, total RNA was isolated from whole blood using the PAXgene blood miRNA kit on an automated QIAcube. Peripheral blood from monozygotic twin pairs who were concordant or discordant for inflammatory bowel disease underwent deep TCRalpha and TCRbeta repertoire profiling using unique molecular barcoding. Smoking habits were recorded for all twin pairs, and individuals were classified as current, former or never smokers. Library construction relied on 5' RACE. The input for every TCR library was 3,500 to 4,000 ng of total RNA. For each sample, cDNA synthesis with SMARTScribe reverse transcriptase was split into eight separate reactions. During cDNA synthesis, template switching introduced unique molecular identifiers that contained a 6-nucleotide sample barcode. Two nested PCRs of approximately 16 and 10 cycles amplified the TCRalpha and TCRbeta cDNA, and bead purification followed each PCR. Before amplification, the cDNA was treated with uracil DNA-glycosylase and purified using the QIAquick PCR purification kit. The second PCR added Illumina TruSeq-compatible adapters along with sample-specific barcodes. Library quality and concentration were checked on TapeStation and Qubit, and libraries were pooled at about 5 ng each. Sequencing of the pooled libraries was done on an Illumina HiSeq2500 single-index Rapid Run using custom sequencing primers and 2 x 100 bp reads. Regarding the original processing steps: PCR and sequencing errors were corrected by UMI-based consensus assembly using MiGEC version 1.2.6. V(D)J alignment, clonotype assembly and CDR3 extraction were performed with MiXCR version 2.1.1. Gene usage, clonotype sharing and MAIT/NKT TCR abundance were normalised by analysing the top 1000, 10 000 and 20 000 clonotypes per sample. Diversity was computed as the inverse Simpson index with the vegan R package after downsampling to 27 000 UMIs. Paired Mann-Whitney U tests on discordant twin pairs were used, with Benjamini-Hochberg multiple-testing correction. Reads reprocessed by TCRdb are summarized as one entry per CDR3 protein sequence, and DNA is absent. The V and J calls shown here were made by TCRdb, not taken from the authors' results. This sample's table has entries for hundreds of thousands of distinct CDR3 sequences. The top ten hold more than 4.5% of the sample.

Its CDR3 holds 15 amino acids, cysteine through phenylalanine. The record lacks a DNA sequence. The germline V gene yields MDHEN for CDR1 and SYDVKM for CDR2. This sample is drawn from a study of monozygotic twins with inflammatory bowel disease (dated by TCRdb to between 2017 and 2020). Regarding the research as a whole: A total of about 28 monozygotic twin pairs were included in the full study, comprising nine German pairs (four IBD-concordant, five IBD-discordant) and 19 IBD-discordant Danish pairs. Within discordant pairs, disease-associated traits were sought mainly by comparing IBD patients with their genetically identical healthy co-twins. Each individual had, on average, about 151 000 unique TCRalpha sequences and 181 000 unique TCRbeta sequences available for analysis. The paper's findings and limits, for the study overall: Background noise and inter-individual variability may have been introduced into the repertoires by the differing immunosuppressive treatments among patients. IBD patients shared fewer clonotypes with other individuals than healthy twins did, most markedly in patients showing signs of disease activity. Repertoire similarity did not differ between concordant and discordant twins, which could be due to limited statistical power. A decrease in TCRbeta repertoire diversity, as measured by inverse Simpson index, was observed in IBD patients compared with their healthy co-twins. No single strong signal or clonotype linked to IBD turned up in the results, so the idea that one exists was not supported. Distinction between different T cell subtypes could not be achieved in the analysis.

Recombination linked TRBV28 to TRBJ2-3; lacking DNA, the TRBD2 call made by TCRdb goes unchecked. The sequence was collected from a human donor with ulcerative colitis or Crohn's disease, or a healthy co-twin of an affected twin (not recorded which). What was sequenced was blood. The CDR3 is CASSLWRESTDTQYF. The CDR3 plus the reference TRBV28 and TRBJ2-3 genes for the other parts give the full variable domain: DVKVTQSSRYLVKRTGEKVFLECVQDMDHENMFWYRQDPGLGLRLIYFSYDVKMKEKGDIPEGYSVSREKKERFSLILESASTNQTSMYLCASSLWRESTDTQYFGPGTRLTVL.